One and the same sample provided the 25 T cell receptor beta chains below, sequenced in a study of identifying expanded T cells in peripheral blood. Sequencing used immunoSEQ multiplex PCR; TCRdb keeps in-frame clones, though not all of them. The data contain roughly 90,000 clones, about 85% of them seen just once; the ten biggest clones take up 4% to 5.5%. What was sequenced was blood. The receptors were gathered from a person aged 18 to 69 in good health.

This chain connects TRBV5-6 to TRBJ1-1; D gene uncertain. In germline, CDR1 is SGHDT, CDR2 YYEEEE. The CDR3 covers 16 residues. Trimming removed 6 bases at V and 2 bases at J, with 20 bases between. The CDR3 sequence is CASTTHPGRLNTEAFF. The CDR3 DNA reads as TGTGCCAGCACCACCCACCCCGGACGGCTAAACACTGAAGCTTTCTTT. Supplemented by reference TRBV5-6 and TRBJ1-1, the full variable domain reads DAGVTQSPTHLIKTRGQQVTLRCSPKSGHDTVSWYQQALGQGPQFIFQYYEEEERQRGNFPDRFSGHQFPNYSSELNVNALLLGDSALYLCASTTHPGRLNTEAFFGQGTRLTVV.

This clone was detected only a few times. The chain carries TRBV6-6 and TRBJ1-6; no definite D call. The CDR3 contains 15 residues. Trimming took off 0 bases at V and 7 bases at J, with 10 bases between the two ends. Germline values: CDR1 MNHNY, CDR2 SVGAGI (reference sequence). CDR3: CASSYSGSRNSPLHF. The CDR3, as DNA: TGTGCCAGCAGTTACTCTGGCAGTCGCAATTCACCCCTCCACTTT.

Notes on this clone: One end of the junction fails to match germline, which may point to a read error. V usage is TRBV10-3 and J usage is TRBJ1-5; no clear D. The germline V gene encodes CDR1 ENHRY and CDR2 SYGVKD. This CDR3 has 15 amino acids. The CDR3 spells CAISSGRNSNQPQRF. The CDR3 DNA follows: TGTGCCATCAGTTCCGGACGGAATAGCAATCAGCCCCAGCGTTTT.

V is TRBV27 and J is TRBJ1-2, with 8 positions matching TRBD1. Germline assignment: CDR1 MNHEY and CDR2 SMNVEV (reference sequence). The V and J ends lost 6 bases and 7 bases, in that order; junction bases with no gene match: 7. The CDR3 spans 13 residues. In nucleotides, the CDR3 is TGTGCCAGCAGGGCCTCAGGGGGCGGTGGCTACACCTTC. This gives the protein CASRASGGGGYTF.

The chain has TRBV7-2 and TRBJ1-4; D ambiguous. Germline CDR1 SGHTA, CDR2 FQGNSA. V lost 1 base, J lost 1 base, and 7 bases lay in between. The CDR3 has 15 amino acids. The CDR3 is CASSLGTVTNEKLFF. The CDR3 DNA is TGTGCCAGCAGCTTAGGGACCGTAACTAATGAAAAACTGTTTTTT. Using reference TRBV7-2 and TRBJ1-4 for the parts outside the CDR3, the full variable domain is GAGVSQSPSNKVTEKGKDVELRCDPISGHTALYWYRQSLGQGLEFLIYFQGNSAPDKSGLPSDRFSAERTGGSVSTLTIQRTQQEDSAVYLCASSLGTVTNEKLFFGSGTQLSVL.

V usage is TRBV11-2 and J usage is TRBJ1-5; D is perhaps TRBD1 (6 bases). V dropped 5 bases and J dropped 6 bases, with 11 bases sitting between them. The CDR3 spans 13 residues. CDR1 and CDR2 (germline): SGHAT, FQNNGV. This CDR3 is CASSKDRSQPQHF. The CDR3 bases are TGTGCCAGCAGCAAAGACAGGAGTCAGCCCCAGCATTTT.

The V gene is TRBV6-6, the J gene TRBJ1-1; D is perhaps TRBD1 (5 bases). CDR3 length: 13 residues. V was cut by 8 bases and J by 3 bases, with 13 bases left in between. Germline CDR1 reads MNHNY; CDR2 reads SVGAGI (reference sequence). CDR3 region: CASSDTADTEAFF. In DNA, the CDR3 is TGTGCCAGCTCGGACACCGCCGACACTGAAGCTTTCTTT.

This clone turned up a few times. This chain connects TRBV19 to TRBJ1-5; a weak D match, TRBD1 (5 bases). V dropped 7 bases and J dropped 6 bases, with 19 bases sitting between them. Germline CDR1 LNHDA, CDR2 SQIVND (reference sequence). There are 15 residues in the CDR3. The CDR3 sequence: CASTELSGRSQPQHF. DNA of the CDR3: TGTGCCAGTACCGAACTATCGGGACGGAGTCAGCCCCAGCATTTT.

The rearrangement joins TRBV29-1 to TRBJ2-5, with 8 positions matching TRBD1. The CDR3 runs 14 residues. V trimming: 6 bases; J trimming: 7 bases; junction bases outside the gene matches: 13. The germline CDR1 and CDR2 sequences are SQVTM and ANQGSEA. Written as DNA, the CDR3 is TGCAGCGTGGAGGTGACAGGGGAAATGTGGACCCAGTACTTC. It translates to CSVEVTGEMWTQYF.

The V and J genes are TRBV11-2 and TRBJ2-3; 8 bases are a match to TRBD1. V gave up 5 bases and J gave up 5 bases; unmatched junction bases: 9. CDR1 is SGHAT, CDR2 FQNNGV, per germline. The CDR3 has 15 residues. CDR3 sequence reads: CASSPGQGWIDTQYF. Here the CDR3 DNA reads TGTGCCAGCAGCCCCGGACAGGGATGGATAGATACGCAGTATTTT.

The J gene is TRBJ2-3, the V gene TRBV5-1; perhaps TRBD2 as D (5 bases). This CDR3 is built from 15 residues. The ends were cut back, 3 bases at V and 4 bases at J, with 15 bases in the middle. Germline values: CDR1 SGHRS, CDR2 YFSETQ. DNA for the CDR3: TGCGCCAGCAGCTACGGGAACAAGAGACCAGATACGCAGTATTTT. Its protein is CASSYGNKRPDTQYF.

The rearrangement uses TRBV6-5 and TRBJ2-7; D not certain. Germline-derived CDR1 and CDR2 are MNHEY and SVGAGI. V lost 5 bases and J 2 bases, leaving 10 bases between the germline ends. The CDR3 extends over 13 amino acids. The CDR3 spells CASSGRDPYEQYF. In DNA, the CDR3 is TGTGCCAGCAGTGGTAGGGATCCCTACGAGCAGTACTTC.

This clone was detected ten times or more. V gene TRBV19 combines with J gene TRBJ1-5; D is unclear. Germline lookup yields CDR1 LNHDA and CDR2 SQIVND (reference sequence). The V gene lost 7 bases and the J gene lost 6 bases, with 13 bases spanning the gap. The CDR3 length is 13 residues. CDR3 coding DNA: TGTGCCAGTACGGATATGGGAGGTCAGCCCCAGCATTTT. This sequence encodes CASTDMGGQPQHF.

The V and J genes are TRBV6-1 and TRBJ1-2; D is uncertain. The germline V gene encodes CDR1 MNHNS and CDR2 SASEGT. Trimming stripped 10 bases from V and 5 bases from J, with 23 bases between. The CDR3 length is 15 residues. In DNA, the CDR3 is TGTGCCACCATAGGACTCACGTACGGAAAATATGGCTACACCTTC. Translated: CATIGLTYGKYGYTF.

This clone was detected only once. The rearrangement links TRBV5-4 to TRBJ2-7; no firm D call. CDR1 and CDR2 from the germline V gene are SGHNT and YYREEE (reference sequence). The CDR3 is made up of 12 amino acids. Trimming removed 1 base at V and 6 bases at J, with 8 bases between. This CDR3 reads CASSLMRGEQYF. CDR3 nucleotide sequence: TGTGCCAGCAGCTTGATGCGTGGCGAGCAGTACTTC.

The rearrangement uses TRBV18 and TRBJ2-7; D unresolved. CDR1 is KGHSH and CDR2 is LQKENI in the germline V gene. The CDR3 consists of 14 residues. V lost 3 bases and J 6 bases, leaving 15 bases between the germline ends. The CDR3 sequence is CASSPSSYAVEQYF. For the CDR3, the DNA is TGTGCCAGCTCACCGTCTTCCTATGCTGTCGAGCAGTACTTC.

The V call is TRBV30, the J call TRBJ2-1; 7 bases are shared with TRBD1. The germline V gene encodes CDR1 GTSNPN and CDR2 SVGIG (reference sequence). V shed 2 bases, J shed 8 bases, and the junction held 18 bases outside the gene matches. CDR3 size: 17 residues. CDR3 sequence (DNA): TGTGCCTGGAGTTCGAAAGAAGGGACGGCAACAGGGGATGAGCAGTTCTTC. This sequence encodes CAWSSKEGTATGDEQFF.

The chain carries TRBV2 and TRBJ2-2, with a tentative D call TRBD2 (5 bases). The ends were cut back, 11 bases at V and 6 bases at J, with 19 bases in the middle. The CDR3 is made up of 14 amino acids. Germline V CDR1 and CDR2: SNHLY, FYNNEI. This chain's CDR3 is CAYFRTPSSGELFF. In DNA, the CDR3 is TGTGCCTACTTCCGGACTCCGTCTTCCGGGGAGCTGTTTTTT. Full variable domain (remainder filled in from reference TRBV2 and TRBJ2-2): EPEVTQTPSHQVTQMGQEVILRCVPISNHLYFYWYRQILGQKVEFLVSFYNNEISEKSEIFDDQFSVERPDGSNFTLKIRSTKLEDSAMYFCAYFRTPSSGELFFGEGSRLTVL.

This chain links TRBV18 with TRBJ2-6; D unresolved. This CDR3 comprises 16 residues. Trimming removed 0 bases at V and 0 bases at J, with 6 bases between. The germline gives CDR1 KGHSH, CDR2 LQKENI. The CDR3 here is CASSPPLISGANVLTF. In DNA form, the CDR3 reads TGTGCCAGCTCACCACCCTTGATCTCTGGGGCCAACGTCCTGACTTTC.

This chain's CDR3 is CASGWDRGYEQYF. The DNA of the CDR3 is TGTGCCAGCGGATGGGACAGGGGGTACGAGCAGTACTTC. This chain uses TRBV27 with TRBJ2-7; TRBD1 matches 11 bases. CDR1 and CDR2 from the germline V gene are MNHEY and SMNVEV (reference sequence). V shed 8 bases and J 4 bases; nucleotides not matched to a gene: 4. This CDR3 region has 13 residues.

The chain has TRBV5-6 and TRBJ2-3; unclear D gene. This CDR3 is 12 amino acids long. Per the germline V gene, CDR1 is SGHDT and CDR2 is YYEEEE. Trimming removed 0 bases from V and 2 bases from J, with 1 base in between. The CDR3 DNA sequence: TGTGCCAGCAGCTTGGACACAGATACGCAGTATTTT. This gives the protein CASSLDTDTQYF. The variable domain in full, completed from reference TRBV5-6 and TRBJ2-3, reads DAGVTQSPTHLIKTRGQQVTLRCSPKSGHDTVSWYQQALGQGPQFIFQYYEEEERQRGNFPDRFSGHQFPNYSSELNVNALLLGDSALYLCASSLDTDTQYFGPGTRLTVL.

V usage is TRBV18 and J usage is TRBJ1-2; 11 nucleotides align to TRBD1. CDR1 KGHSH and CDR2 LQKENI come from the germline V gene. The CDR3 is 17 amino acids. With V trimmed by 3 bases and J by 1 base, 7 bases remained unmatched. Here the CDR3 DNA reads TGTGCCAGCTCACCGGCCAGGACAGGGGGCCATAACTATGGCTACACCTTC. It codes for CASSPARTGGHNYGYTF.

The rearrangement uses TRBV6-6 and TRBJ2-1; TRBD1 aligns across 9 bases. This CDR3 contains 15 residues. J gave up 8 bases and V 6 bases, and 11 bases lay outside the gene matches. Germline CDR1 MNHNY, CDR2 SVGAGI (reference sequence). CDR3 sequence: CASRKLTGGIDEQFF. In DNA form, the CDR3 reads TGTGCCAGCAGGAAACTTACAGGGGGCATCGATGAGCAGTTCTTC.

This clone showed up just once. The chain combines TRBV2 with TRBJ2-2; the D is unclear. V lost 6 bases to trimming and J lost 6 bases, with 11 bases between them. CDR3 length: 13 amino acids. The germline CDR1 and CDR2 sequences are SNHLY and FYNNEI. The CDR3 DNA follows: TGTGCCAGCAGCCCCCTTGGCCCCGGGGAGCTGTTTTTT. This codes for CASSPLGPGELFF.

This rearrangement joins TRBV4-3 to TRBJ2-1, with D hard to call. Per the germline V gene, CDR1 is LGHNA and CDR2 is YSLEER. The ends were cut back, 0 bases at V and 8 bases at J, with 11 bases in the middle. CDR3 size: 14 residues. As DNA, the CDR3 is TGCGCCAGCAGCCAAGATAGTATCCCGGATGAGCAGTTCTTC. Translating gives CASSQDSIPDEQFF.